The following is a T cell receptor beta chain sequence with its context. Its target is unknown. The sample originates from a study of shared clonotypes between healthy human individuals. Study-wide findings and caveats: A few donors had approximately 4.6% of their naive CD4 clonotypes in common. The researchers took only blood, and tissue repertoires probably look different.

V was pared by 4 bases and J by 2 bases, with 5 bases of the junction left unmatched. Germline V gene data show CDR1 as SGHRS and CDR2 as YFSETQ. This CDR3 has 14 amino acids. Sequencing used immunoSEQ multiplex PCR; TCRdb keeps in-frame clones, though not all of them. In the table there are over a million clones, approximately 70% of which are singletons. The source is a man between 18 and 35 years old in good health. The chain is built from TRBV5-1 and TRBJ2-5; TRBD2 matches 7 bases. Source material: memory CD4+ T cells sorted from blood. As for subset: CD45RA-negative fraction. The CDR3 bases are TGCGCCAGCAGCGCCGGGACTAAACAAGAGACCCAGTACTTC. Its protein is CASSAGTKQETQYF.